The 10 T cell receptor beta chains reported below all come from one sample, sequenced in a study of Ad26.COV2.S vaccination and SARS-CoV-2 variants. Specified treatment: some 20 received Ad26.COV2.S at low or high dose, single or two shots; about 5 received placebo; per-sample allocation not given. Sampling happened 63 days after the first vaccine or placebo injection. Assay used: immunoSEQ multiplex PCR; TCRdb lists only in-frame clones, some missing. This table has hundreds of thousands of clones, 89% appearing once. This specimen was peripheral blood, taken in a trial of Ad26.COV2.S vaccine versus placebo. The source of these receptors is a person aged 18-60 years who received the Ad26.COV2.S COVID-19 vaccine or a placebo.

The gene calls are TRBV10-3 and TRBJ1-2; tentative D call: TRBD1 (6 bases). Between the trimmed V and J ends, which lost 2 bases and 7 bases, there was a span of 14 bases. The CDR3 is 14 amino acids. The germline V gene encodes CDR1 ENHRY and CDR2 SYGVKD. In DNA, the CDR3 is TGTGCCATCAGTGAGCCCTCTCTGACAGGTGGCTACACCTTC. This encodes CAISEPSLTGGYTF.

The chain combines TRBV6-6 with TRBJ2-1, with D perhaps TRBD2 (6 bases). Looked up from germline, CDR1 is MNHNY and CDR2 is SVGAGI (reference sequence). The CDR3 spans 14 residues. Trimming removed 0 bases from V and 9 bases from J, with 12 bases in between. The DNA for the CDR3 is TGTGCCAGCAGTTACTCGCCTAGCGAGAGTGAGCAGTTCTTC. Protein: CASSYSPSESEQFF.

For the CDR3, the DNA is TGTGCCACCAGCGGAACCGGGACCTACCAAGAGACCCAGTACTTC. Its translation is CATSGTGTYQETQYF. The gene calls are TRBV15 and TRBJ2-5; D possibly matches TRBD1 or TRBD2 (5 bases each). With 5 bases removed from V and 0 bases from J, the gap between germline ends came to 13 bases. The CDR3 length is 15 residues. Germline V gene sequence: CDR1 LNHNV, CDR2 YYDKDF (reference sequence).

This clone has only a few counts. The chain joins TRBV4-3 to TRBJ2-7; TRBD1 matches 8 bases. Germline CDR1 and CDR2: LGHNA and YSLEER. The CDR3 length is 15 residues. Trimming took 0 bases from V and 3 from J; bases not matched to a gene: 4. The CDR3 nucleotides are TGCGCCAGCAGCCAAGAAGGGACAGGATTCTACGAGCAGTACTTC. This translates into CASSQEGTGFYEQYF.

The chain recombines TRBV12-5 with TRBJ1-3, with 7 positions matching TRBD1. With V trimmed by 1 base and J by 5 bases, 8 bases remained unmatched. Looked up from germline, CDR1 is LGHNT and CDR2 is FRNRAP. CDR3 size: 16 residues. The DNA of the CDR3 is TGTGCTAGTGGTTTGGATCCCGGGACAGCCAGAAACACCATATATTTT. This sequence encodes CASGLDPGTARNTIYF. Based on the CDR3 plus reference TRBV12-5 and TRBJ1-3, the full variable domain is DARVTQTPRHKVTEMGQEVTMRCQPILGHNTVFWYRQTMMQGLELLAYFRNRAPLDDSGMPKDRFSAEMPDATLATLKIQPSEPRDSAVYFCASGLDPGTARNTIYFGEGSWLTVV.

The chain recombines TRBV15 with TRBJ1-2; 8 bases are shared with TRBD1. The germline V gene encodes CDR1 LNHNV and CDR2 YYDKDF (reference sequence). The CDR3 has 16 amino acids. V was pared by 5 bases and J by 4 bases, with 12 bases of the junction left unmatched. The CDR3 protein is CATSDRQGLGVYGYTF. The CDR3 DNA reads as TGTGCCACCAGCGATAGACAGGGGCTGGGGGTCTATGGCTACACCTTC.

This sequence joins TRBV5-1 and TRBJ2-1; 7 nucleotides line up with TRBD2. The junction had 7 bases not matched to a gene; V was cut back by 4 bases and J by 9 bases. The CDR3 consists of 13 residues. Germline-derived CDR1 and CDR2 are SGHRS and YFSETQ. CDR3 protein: CASSQTSRGEQFF. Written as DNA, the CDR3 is TGCGCCAGCAGCCAGACTAGCCGGGGTGAGCAGTTCTTC. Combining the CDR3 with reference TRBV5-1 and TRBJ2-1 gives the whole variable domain KAGVTQTPRYLIKTRGQQVTLSCSPISGHRSVSWYQQTPGQGLQFLFEYFSETQRNKGNFPGRFSGRQFSNSRSEMNVSTLELGDSALYLCASSQTSRGEQFFGPGTRLTVL.

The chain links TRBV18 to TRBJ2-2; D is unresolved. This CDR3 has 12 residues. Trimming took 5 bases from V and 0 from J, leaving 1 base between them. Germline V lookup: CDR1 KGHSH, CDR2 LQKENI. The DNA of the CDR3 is TGTGCCAGCTCATCGAACACCGGGGAGCTGTTTTTT. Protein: CASSSNTGELFF. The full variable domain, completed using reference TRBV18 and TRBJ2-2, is NAGVMQNPRHLVRRRGQEARLRCSPMKGHSHVYWYRQLPEEGLKFMVYLQKENIIDESGMPKERFSAEFPKEGPSILRIQQVVRGDSAAYFCASSSNTGELFFGEGSRLTVL.

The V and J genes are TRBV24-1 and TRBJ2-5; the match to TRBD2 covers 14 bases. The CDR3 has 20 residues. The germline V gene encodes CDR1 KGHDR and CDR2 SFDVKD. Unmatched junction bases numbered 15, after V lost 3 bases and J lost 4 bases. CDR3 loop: CATSDGRQPGTSGSRETQYF. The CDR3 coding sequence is TGTGCCACCAGTGATGGCCGACAACCCGGGACTAGCGGGAGTAGAGAGACCCAGTACTTC.

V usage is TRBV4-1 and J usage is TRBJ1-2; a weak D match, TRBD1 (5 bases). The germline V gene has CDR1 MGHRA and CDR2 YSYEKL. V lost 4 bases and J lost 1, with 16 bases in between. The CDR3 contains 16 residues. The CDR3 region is CASSPSGQGGNYGYTF. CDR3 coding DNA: TGCGCCAGCAGCCCCAGCGGCCAGGGAGGTAACTATGGCTACACCTTC.